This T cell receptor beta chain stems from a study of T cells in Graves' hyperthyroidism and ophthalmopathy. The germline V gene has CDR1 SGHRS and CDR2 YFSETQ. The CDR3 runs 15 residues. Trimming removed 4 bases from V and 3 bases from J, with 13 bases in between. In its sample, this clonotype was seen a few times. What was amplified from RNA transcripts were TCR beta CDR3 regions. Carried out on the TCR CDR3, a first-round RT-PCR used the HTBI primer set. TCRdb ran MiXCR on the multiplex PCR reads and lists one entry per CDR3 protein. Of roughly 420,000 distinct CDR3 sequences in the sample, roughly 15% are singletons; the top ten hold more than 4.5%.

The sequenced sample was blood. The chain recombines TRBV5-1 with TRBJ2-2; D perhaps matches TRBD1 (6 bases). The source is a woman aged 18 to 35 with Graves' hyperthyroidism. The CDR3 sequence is CASSVSNRDTGELFF. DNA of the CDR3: TGCGCCAGCAGCGTGAGTAACAGGGACACCGGGGAGCTGTTTTTT.